The 27 T cell receptor beta chains presented below share a single source sample, sequenced in a study of shared clonotypes between healthy human individuals. TCRdb keeps only in-frame clones here, not all; method: immunoSEQ multiplex PCR. The table has hundreds of thousands of clones, roughly 83% seen once. Material: PBMCs. These receptors came from a woman aged 40 to 55 in good health. Some clones in this sample may be carry-over from other donors' samples.

This chain connects TRBV2 to TRBJ2-2; no definite D call. This CDR3 region has 12 residues. V shed 9 bases and J shed 6 bases, with 11 bases lying between them. Germline assignment: CDR1 SNHLY and CDR2 FYNNEI. The CDR3 DNA sequence: TGTGCCAGTTCCTTGCTACCCGGGGAGCTGTTTTTT. It specifies CASSLLPGELFF.

The V and J genes are TRBV4-3 and TRBJ1-5; TRBD1 might be the D (5 bases). CDR3 size: 15 residues. The V end lost 0 bases, the J end lost 7 bases, and 13 bases lay between the germline ends. Germline V gives CDR1 LGHNA, CDR2 YSLEER. Here the CDR3 reads CASSQDRQGFQPQHF. CDR3 bases: TGCGCCAGCAGCCAAGATCGCCAGGGCTTCCAGCCCCAGCATTTT.

CDR3 protein: CASSFSGQGDTEAFF. Here the CDR3 DNA reads TGCGCCAGCAGCTTTTCAGGACAGGGAGACACTGAAGCTTTCTTT. This chain connects TRBV5-1 to TRBJ1-1; 8 positions match TRBD1. The CDR3 has 15 amino acids. The germline gives CDR1 SGHRS, CDR2 YFSETQ. Losses at the gene ends were 2 bases for V and 3 bases for J; bases not matched to a gene: 6. The complete variable domain, with remaining parts taken from reference TRBV5-1 and TRBJ1-1, reads KAGVTQTPRYLIKTRGQQVTLSCSPISGHRSVSWYQQTPGQGLQFLFEYFSETQRNKGNFPGRFSGRQFSNSRSEMNVSTLELGDSALYLCASSFSGQGDTEAFFGQGTRLTVV.

Concerning this clone itself: This specimen includes other DNA sequences encoding the same CDR3. The rearrangement uses TRBV28 and TRBJ2-7, with 9 bases fitting TRBD1. CDR1 is MDHEN, CDR2 SYDVKM, per germline. This CDR3 comprises 14 residues. J was trimmed by 2 bases and V by 6 bases; bases with no gene match: 5. The CDR3 reads CASSSGTGPYEQYF. CDR3 DNA sequence: TGTGCCAGCAGCTCCGGGACAGGGCCCTACGAGCAGTACTTC.

About this clone itself: Given a far larger clone just one base away, this is likely a sequencing read error. The chain carries TRBV28 and TRBJ2-7; tentative D call: TRBD1 (6 bases). The length of the CDR3 is 15 residues. Trimming removed 5 bases from V and 0 bases from J, with 14 bases in between. CDR1 and CDR2 from the germline V gene are MDHEN and SYDVKM. CDR3 loop: CASSPHGQISYEQYF. The CDR3 nucleotides are TGTGCCAGCAGTCCCCACGGACAGATCTCCTACGAGCAGTACTTC.

This clone showed up many times. The chain joins TRBV5-4 to TRBJ2-4, with a tentative D call TRBD2 (5 bases). The V end lost 4 bases, the J end lost 5 bases, and 10 bases lay between the germline ends. The CDR3 runs to 13 residues. The germline gives CDR1 SGHNT, CDR2 YYREEE (reference sequence). The CDR3 bases are TGTGCCAGCAGCCCCGACTATCAAAACATTCAGTACTTC. This encodes CASSPDYQNIQYF.

This clone came up once. The V and J genes are TRBV7-9 and TRBJ1-3, with D possibly being TRBD1 (5 bases). The CDR3 covers 14 residues. V was trimmed by 3 bases and J by 3 bases, leaving 9 bases between them. The germline CDR1 and CDR2 sequences are SEHNR and FQNEAQ (reference sequence). CDR3 amino acids: CASSFWGYGNTIYF. CDR3 sequence (DNA): TGTGCCAGCAGCTTCTGGGGGTATGGAAACACCATATATTTT. Full variable domain (rest looked up from reference TRBV7-9 and TRBJ1-3): DTGVSQNPRHKITKRGQNVTFRCDPISEHNRLYWYRQTLGQGPEFLTYFQNEAQLEKSRLLSDRFSAERPKGSFSTLEIQRTEQGDSAMYLCASSFWGYGNTIYFGEGSWLTVV.

This chain links TRBV7-2 with TRBJ2-3; D is uncertain. Germline V lookup: CDR1 SGHTA, CDR2 FQGNSA. Trimming removed 5 bases from V and 2 bases from J, with 5 bases in between. This CDR3 is built from 12 residues. CDR3 region: CASSENTDTQYF. The CDR3 region has the DNA TGTGCCAGCAGCGAGAACACAGATACGCAGTATTTT. Filled out from reference TRBV7-2 and TRBJ2-3, the complete variable domain reads GAGVSQSPSNKVTEKGKDVELRCDPISGHTALYWYRQSLGQGLEFLIYFQGNSAPDKSGLPSDRFSAERTGGSVSTLTIQRTQQEDSAVYLCASSENTDTQYFGPGTRLTVL.

The V and J genes are TRBV19 and TRBJ2-1; D is possibly TRBD2 (5 bases). Germline assignment: CDR1 LNHDA and CDR2 SQIVND (reference sequence). The V end lost 3 bases, the J end lost 5 bases, and 8 bases lay between the germline ends. The CDR3 spans 13 residues. CDR3 amino acids: CASSIGLNNEQFF. The CDR3 DNA reads TGTGCCAGTAGTATTGGACTTAACAATGAGCAGTTCTTC.

V is TRBV18 and J is TRBJ1-4; no firm D call. There are 14 residues in the CDR3. Germline V gene sequence: CDR1 KGHSH, CDR2 LQKENI. The V end was cut by 5 bases, the J end by 8 bases, with 15 bases between. In DNA form, the CDR3 reads TGTGCCAGCTCAGCATCGGCTGAGGGAGAAAAACTGTTTTTT. This translates into CASSASAEGEKLFF.

This clone was counted between two and nine times. The chain links TRBV4-1 to TRBJ1-2, with D unresolved. There are 13 residues in the CDR3. Per the germline V gene, CDR1 is MGHRA and CDR2 is YSYEKL. V shed 4 bases and J shed 0 bases, with 6 bases lying between them. This chain's CDR3 is CASSLRSNYGYTF. CDR3 DNA: TGCGCCAGCAGCCTACGATCTAACTATGGCTACACCTTC.

This clone has just a few counts. The chain uses TRBV15 and TRBJ1-5; the D is unclear. The V gene lost 1 base and the J gene lost 7 bases, with 8 bases spanning the gap. Looked up from germline, CDR1 is LNHNV and CDR2 is YYDKDF (reference sequence). The CDR3 spans 13 residues. This CDR3 is CATSRGVGQPQHF. The CDR3 coding sequence is TGTGCCACCAGCAGAGGGGTGGGGCAGCCCCAGCATTTT.

The rearrangement joins TRBV9 to TRBJ1-2; TRBD1 matches at 7 bases. Germline lookup yields CDR1 SGDLS and CDR2 YYNGEE. V dropped 3 bases and J dropped 0; count of bases not matched to a gene: 8. This CDR3 has 16 amino acids. This chain's CDR3 is CASSASTGTANYGYTF. As DNA, the CDR3 is TGTGCCAGCAGCGCCTCAACCGGGACAGCTAACTATGGCTACACCTTC.

The genes are TRBV6-9 and TRBJ2-2; D is uncertain. Looked up from germline, CDR1 is MNHGY and CDR2 is SVAAGI. The CDR3 runs to 12 residues. V was shortened by 6 bases and J by 5 bases, with 7 bases between the two germline ends. In DNA, the CDR3 is TGTGCCAGCAGCCACGGAACCGGGGAGCTGTTTTTT. Translating gives CASSHGTGELFF.

The chain employs TRBV5-1 and TRBJ2-7; no clear D gene. Trimming cost V 0 bases and J 6 bases, with 13 bases left between them. Germline assignment: CDR1 SGHRS and CDR2 YFSETQ. This CDR3 has 14 residues. CDR3 nucleotide sequence: TGCGCCAGCAGCTTGGTTCTTCAGCAAGGCGAGCAGTACTTC. Residues: CASSLVLQQGEQYF.

The chain combines TRBV11-3 with TRBJ2-7, with 7 bases that match TRBD2. Trimming took 5 bases from V and 5 from J; bases not matched to a gene: 6. The CDR3 length is 13 residues. The germline V gene encodes CDR1 SGHNT and CDR2 YENEEA. CDR3 loop: CASSLTSAHEQYF. As DNA, the CDR3 is TGTGCCAGCAGCCTTACTAGCGCCCACGAGCAGTACTTC.

This chain's CDR3 is CATSRDQGGQGRHEQFF. In DNA, the CDR3 is TGTGCCACCAGCAGAGATCAAGGGGGACAGGGTCGGCACGAGCAGTTCTTC. V gene TRBV15 combines with J gene TRBJ2-1, with 9 bases lining up with TRBD1. Germline trimming cut 0 bases from V and 10 bases from J; bases unmatched to any gene: 13. This CDR3 region has 17 residues. CDR1 and CDR2 (germline): LNHNV, YYDKDF (reference sequence).

In its sample, this clone was seen once. The genes are TRBV14 and TRBJ2-7; D gene ambiguous. Per the germline V gene, CDR1 is SGHDN and CDR2 is FVKESK. The CDR3 loop spans 11 amino acids. V lost 4 bases and J lost 2, with 3 bases in between. This chain's CDR3 is CASSLTYEQYF. DNA for the CDR3: TGTGCCAGCAGCCTCACCTACGAGCAGTACTTC.

This sequence joins TRBV10-3 and TRBJ2-1, with D possibly being TRBD1 (6 bases). This CDR3 is built from 14 residues. In germline, CDR1 is ENHRY, CDR2 SYGVKD. V lost 5 bases and J lost 5, with 13 bases in between. CDR3 sequence (DNA): TGTGCCATCAGTCAGAGACAGGTGAACAATGAGCAGTTCTTC. This translates into CAISQRQVNNEQFF.

In this sample, this clone turned up a few times. V gene TRBV5-1 combines with J gene TRBJ2-1; 8 positions match TRBD2. The trim removed 5 bases at V and 9 bases at J, leaving 10 bases unmatched. The CDR3 runs 14 residues. Germline V lookup: CDR1 SGHRS, CDR2 YFSETQ. This chain's CDR3 is CASRASFAGGEQFF. CDR3 in DNA: TGCGCCAGCAGGGCCTCATTCGCGGGAGGTGAGCAGTTCTTC.

This rearrangement joins TRBV2 to TRBJ2-3, with D unclear. Between the trimmed V and J ends, which lost 2 bases and 4 bases, there was a span of 7 bases. The CDR3 covers 13 residues. Germline CDR1 SNHLY, CDR2 FYNNEI. Written as DNA, the CDR3 is TGTGCCAGCAGTGAATTTTCGGCAGATACGCAGTATTTT. Encoded protein: CASSEFSADTQYF. The whole variable domain, filled in from reference TRBV2 and TRBJ2-3, reads EPEVTQTPSHQVTQMGQEVILRCVPISNHLYFYWYRQILGQKVEFLVSFYNNEISEKSEIFDDQFSVERPDGSNFTLKIRSTKLEDSAMYFCASSEFSADTQYFGPGTRLTVL.

The rearrangement links TRBV4-1 to TRBJ1-5; D might be TRBD1 (5 bases). CDR3 length equals 15 residues. Germline values: CDR1 MGHRA, CDR2 YSYEKL. V was trimmed by 6 bases and J by 4 bases, leaving 16 bases between them. CDR3 DNA sequence: TGCGCCAGCAGTCAGCAGGGTTGGAGGAATCAGCCCCAGCATTTT. It codes for CASSQQGWRNQPQHF.

The chain links TRBV10-3 to TRBJ2-7; 9 nucleotides agree with TRBD1. This CDR3 region has 17 residues. Germline V gene data show CDR1 as ENHRY and CDR2 as SYGVKD. V trimming: 0 bases; J trimming: 5 bases; junction bases outside the gene matches: 11. The CDR3 coding sequence is TGTGCCATCAGTGAGTCGTACCCCGGGACAGGGTCGCACGAGCAGTACTTC. This encodes CAISESYPGTGSHEQYF.

This clone occurred many times. This chain joins TRBV28 and TRBJ2-7; 8 bases are a match to TRBD2. Germline trimming cut 6 bases from V and 7 bases from J; bases unmatched to any gene: 14. Germline assignment: CDR1 MDHEN and CDR2 SYDVKM. This CDR3 region has 15 residues. This chain's CDR3 is CASSTPGGRSREQYF. In DNA form, the CDR3 reads TGTGCCAGCAGCACCCCGGGCGGGAGGTCTCGGGAGCAGTACTTC.

The CDR3 DNA is TGTGCCAGCAGTTTTAGCCCCGGGACGGGAGAGACCCAGTACTTC. It encodes CASSFSPGTGETQYF. The chain joins TRBV27 to TRBJ2-5; D may be TRBD1 or TRBD2 (5 bases each). Germline CDR1 is MNHEY and CDR2 is SMNVEV (reference sequence). This CDR3 is 15 amino acids long. Trimming stripped 3 bases from V and 4 bases from J, with 15 bases between.

This clone was counted a single time. The J gene is TRBJ2-3, the V gene TRBV30; 10 bases are shared with TRBD2. The J segment lost 3 bases and the V segment lost 1 base, leaving 4 bases of the junction unmatched. Germline V gene data show CDR1 as GTSNPN and CDR2 as SVGIG (reference sequence). The CDR3 extends over 15 amino acids. In DNA, the CDR3 is TGTGCCTGGAGTGCGCTAGCGGGAGCAACAGATACGCAGTATTTT. As protein: CAWSALAGATDTQYF.

V and J are TRBV6-1 and TRBJ1-2; a weak D match, TRBD1 (5 bases). Trimming removed 9 bases from V and 4 bases from J, with 15 bases in between. There are 13 residues in the CDR3. The germline CDR1 and CDR2 sequences are MNHNS and SASEGT. DNA for the CDR3: TGTGCCAGAGGATCAAGACAGACCTATGGCTACACCTTC. Translated, it gives CARGSRQTYGYTF.